This TCR beta chain was identified in a study of T cell responses to AZD1222 COVID-19 vaccine. Overall study findings and caveats: A mostly white British donor set with more females was recruited, and clonal diversity was possibly underestimated. There were vaccine-associated CD4 TCRs across spike, dominant at 160-218 and 743-854.

In the case of this clone: The antigen is unknown.

Assay used: immunoSEQ multiplex PCR; TCRdb lists only in-frame clones, some missing. Here the sample spans 250,000 to 300,000 clones, 85% to 95% being singletons. V dropped 5 bases and J dropped 3; count of bases not matched to a gene: 7. The germline V gene has CDR1 SGHDN and CDR2 FVKESK. There are 15 residues in the CDR3. V and J are TRBV14 and TRBJ2-7; 10 nucleotides agree with TRBD2. This TCR was recovered from an adult who received the AZD1222 COVID-19 vaccine. Sequenced material: peripheral blood, taken 28 days after the second AZD1222 dose. Here the CDR3 DNA reads TGTGCCAGCAGCATGGGGACTAGCGCTTACTACGAGCAGTACTTC. Protein sequence: CASSMGTSAYYEQYF. The full variable domain, with the rest looked up from reference TRBV14 and TRBJ2-7, is EAGVTQFPSHSVIEKGQTVTLRCDPISGHDNLYWYRRVMGKEIKFLLHFVKESKQDESGMPNNRFLAERTGGTYSTLKVQPAELEDSGVYFCASSMGTSAYYEQYFGPGTRLTVT.